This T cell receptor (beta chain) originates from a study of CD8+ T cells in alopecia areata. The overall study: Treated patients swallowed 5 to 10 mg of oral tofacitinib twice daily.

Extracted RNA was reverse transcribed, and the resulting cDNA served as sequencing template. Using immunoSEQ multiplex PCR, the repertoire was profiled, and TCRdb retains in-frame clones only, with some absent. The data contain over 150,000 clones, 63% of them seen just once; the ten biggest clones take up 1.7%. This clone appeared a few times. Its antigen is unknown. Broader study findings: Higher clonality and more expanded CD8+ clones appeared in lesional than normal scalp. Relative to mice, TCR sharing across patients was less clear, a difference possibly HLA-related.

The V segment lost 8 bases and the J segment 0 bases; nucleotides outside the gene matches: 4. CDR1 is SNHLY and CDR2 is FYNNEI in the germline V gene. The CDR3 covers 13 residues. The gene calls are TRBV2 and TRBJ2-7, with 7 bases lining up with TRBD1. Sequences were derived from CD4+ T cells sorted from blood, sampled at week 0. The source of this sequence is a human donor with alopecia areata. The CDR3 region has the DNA TGTGCCAGCGTGGACAGGAGCTCCTACGAGCAGTACTTC. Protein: CASVDRSSYEQYF.